The 31 T cell receptor beta chains listed next were all sequenced from one sample in a study of human CD8 memory T cell subsets. It was UMI-labeled 5' RACE by which the TCR beta libraries were made. For each CDR3 protein, TCRdb gives one entry from its re-call of the 5' RACE reads, without DNA. Its table records fewer than 7,500 distinct CDR3 sequences. Sequencing used CD8+ stem-like memory T cells (TSCM and TCM) sorted from PBMCs. Subset reported: stem-like memory CD8 T cells (TSTEM), CCR7+ PD-1- TIGIT-. These receptors were obtained from a human donor in good health.

This clonotype counts as medium-sized by frequency. The rearrangement joins TRBV28 to TRBJ2-1; TCRdb reports TRBD2, a call that lacks DNA to check it against. From germline, CDR1 is MDHEN and CDR2 SYDVKM. The CDR3 runs to 14 residues. This CDR3 reads CASSSRLADNEQFF. The entire variable domain, with the rest obtained from reference TRBV28 and TRBJ2-1, is as follows: DVKVTQSSRYLVKRTGEKVFLECVQDMDHENMFWYRQDPGLGLRLIYFSYDVKMKEKGDIPEGYSVSREKKERFSLILESASTNQTSMYLCASSSRLADNEQFFGPGTRLTVL.

This clonotype is identified as medium-sized from frequency. CDR3 protein: CASSLDPATLKGTQYF. The J gene is TRBJ2-3, the V gene TRBV28; with no DNA, the TCRdb D assignment of TRBD1 cannot be verified. CDR1 MDHEN and CDR2 SYDVKM come from the germline V gene. The CDR3 spans 16 residues.

The chain employs TRBV2 and TRBJ1-5; with no DNA, the TCRdb D assignment of TRBD1 cannot be verified. Germline loops: CDR1 SNHLY, CDR2 FYNNEI. This CDR3 region has 14 residues. CDR3 in amino acids: CASKTGAPYQPQHF.

By frequency, this clonotype is medium-sized (0.01 to 0.1%). The rearrangement joins TRBV29-1 to TRBJ2-2; the D call from TCRdb, TRBD2, cannot be confirmed without DNA. The CDR3 consists of 14 residues. The V gene's germline CDR1 is SQVTM and CDR2 ANQGSEA. The chain's CDR3 is CSVEFAGNTGELFF.

The V and J genes are TRBV4-1 and TRBJ2-7; checking the TCRdb D call of TRBD2 is not possible without DNA. Germline assignment: CDR1 MGHRA and CDR2 YSYEKL. This CDR3 is built from 13 residues. The CDR3 reads CASSQGAGYEQYF.

The rearrangement uses TRBV19 and TRBJ2-1; TCRdb's D call of TRBD2 is untestable without DNA. This CDR3 contains 14 residues. Germline loops: CDR1 LNHDA, CDR2 SQIVND (reference sequence). The CDR3 reads CASSLSGTYNEQFF.

This chain uses TRBV3-1 with TRBJ2-3; absent DNA, TCRdb's TRBD2 call cannot be checked. The length of the CDR3 is 15 residues. Per the germline V gene, CDR1 is LGHDT and CDR2 is YNNKEL (reference sequence). The CDR3 is CASSQGTSDTDTQYF.

V is TRBV5-4 and J is TRBJ2-1; checking the TCRdb D call of TRBD2 is not possible without DNA. This CDR3 region has 14 residues. CDR1 SGHNT and CDR2 YYREEE come from the germline V gene (reference sequence). The CDR3 loop reads CASSSGTSLYEQFF.

Measured by frequency, this clonotype is medium-sized. The chain carries TRBV11-2 and TRBJ2-1; TCRdb proposes TRBD2, but this gene call is untestable without DNA. The CDR3 loop spans 18 amino acids. Germline assignment: CDR1 SGHAT and CDR2 FQNNGV. The CDR3: CASSLALGGSGEYNEQFF. The variable domain in full, with the rest retrieved from reference TRBV11-2 and TRBJ2-1, is EAGVAQSPRYKIIEKRQSVAFWCNPISGHATLYWYQQILGQGPKLLIQFQNNGVVDDSQLPKDRFSAERLKGVDSTLKIQPAKLEDSAVYLCASSLALGGSGEYNEQFFGPGTRLTVL.

The chain links TRBV6-5 to TRBJ1-5; TCRdb's D call, TRBD1, is unchecked because there is no DNA. The germline gives CDR1 MNHEY, CDR2 SVGAGI. This CDR3 spans 18 amino acids. The CDR3: CASSPRGQAVYSNQPQHF.

By frequency, this clonotype is medium-sized. The genes are TRBV29-1 and TRBJ2-2; lacking DNA, the TRBD1 call made by TCRdb goes unchecked. CDR3 size: 15 residues. The germline gives CDR1 SQVTM, CDR2 ANQGSEA. The chain's CDR3 is CSVDQTGANTGELFF.

The chain uses TRBV28 and TRBJ1-1; the TCRdb call, TRBD1, lacks DNA for checking. This CDR3 spans 17 amino acids. Germline CDR1 MDHEN, CDR2 SYDVKM. The CDR3 reads CASSLILQGFMNTEAFF.

By frequency, this clonotype is medium-sized. The J gene is TRBJ2-7, the V gene TRBV2; absent DNA, TCRdb's TRBD1 call cannot be checked. The length of the CDR3 is 14 residues. Germline CDR1 is SNHLY and CDR2 is FYNNEI. CDR3 sequence reads: CASSPGQGFNEQYF.

The chain couples TRBV20-1 to TRBJ2-3; TCRdb's assignment of TRBD2 cannot be checked, as there is no DNA. There are 17 residues in the CDR3. Per the germline V gene, CDR1 is DFQATT and CDR2 is SNEGSKA (reference sequence). The CDR3 is CSASLAGVRVRTDTQYF.

This sequence joins TRBV20-1 and TRBJ1-1. CDR3 length equals 15 residues. Germline values: CDR1 DFQATT, CDR2 SNEGSKA (reference sequence). CDR3 residues: CSARAVGSQSTEAFF.

The genes are TRBV27 and TRBJ2-1; TCRdb proposes TRBD2, but this gene call is untestable without DNA. This CDR3 is built from 16 residues. Germline CDR1 reads MNHEY; CDR2 reads SMNVEV (reference sequence). CDR3 residues: CASSLQTSGGWNEQFF.

The J gene is TRBJ2-3, the V gene TRBV29-1; there is no DNA to check the TCRdb D call of TRBD1. The length of the CDR3 is 14 residues. From germline, CDR1 is SQVTM and CDR2 ANQGSEA. CDR3 sequence: CSVEGGEGTDTQYF.

The rearrangement links TRBV3-1 to TRBJ2-1. CDR1 and CDR2 from the germline V gene are LGHDT and YNNKEL (reference sequence). This CDR3 has 13 amino acids. The CDR3 reads CASSPPITNEQFF.

The rearrangement links TRBV29-1 to TRBJ2-1; no DNA is available, so the TRBD2 call from TCRdb remains unchecked. The CDR3 is made up of 17 amino acids. Germline V lookup: CDR1 SQVTM, CDR2 ANQGSEA. CDR3 residues: CSVEDPGKASGRNEQFF.

The CDR3: CAWSVPTRSTYEQYF. V usage is TRBV30 and J usage is TRBJ2-7; the TCRdb D gene call, TRBD2, has no DNA to confirm it. The germline CDR1 and CDR2 sequences are GTSNPN and SVGIG (reference sequence). The CDR3 consists of 15 residues. Full variable domain (missing parts from reference TRBV30 and TRBJ2-7): SQTIHQWPATLVQPVGSPLSLECTVEGTSNPNLYWYRQAAGRGLQLLFYSVGIGQISSEVPQNLSASRPQDRQFILSSKKLLLSDSGFYLCAWSVPTRSTYEQYFGPGTRLTVT.

This chain links TRBV3-1 with TRBJ2-1; TCRdb's D call, TRBD2, is unchecked because there is no DNA. CDR3 length: 16 residues. Germline V gene data show CDR1 as LGHDT and CDR2 as YNNKEL (reference sequence). The CDR3 loop reads CASSHGLAEEGNEQFF.

This clonotype is called medium-sized based on its frequency. V gene TRBV5-6 combines with J gene TRBJ1-1. The CDR3 loop spans 13 amino acids. Germline V gene lookup returns CDR1 SGHDT and CDR2 YYEEEE. This CDR3 reads CASSFWSDSRAFF.

The rearrangement uses TRBV27 and TRBJ2-1; TCRdb designates TRBD2, a call that cannot be tested without DNA. Per germline, CDR1 MNHEY and CDR2 SMNVEV (reference sequence). The CDR3 contains 14 residues. The CDR3 loop is CASSTSGSLFPTFF.

The J gene is TRBJ1-4, the V gene TRBV12-3 or TRBV12-4; TCRdb's assignment of TRBD1 cannot be checked, as there is no DNA. This CDR3 is 13 amino acids long. The CDR3 spells CASSPTGTTKLFF.

This chain joins TRBV4-2 and TRBJ2-7. Germline lookup yields CDR1 LGHNA and CDR2 YNFKEQ. The CDR3 consists of 15 residues. CDR3 in amino acids: CASSQEGQGSYEQYF.

The chain couples TRBV12-3 or TRBV12-4 to TRBJ2-7. There are 11 residues in the CDR3. CDR3 amino acids: CASSTIGEQYF.

V and J are TRBV6-2 or TRBV6-3 and TRBJ2-1; TCRdb lists TRBD1, though no DNA is available to test this call. This CDR3 contains 13 residues. Germline CDR1 MNHEY, CDR2 SVGEGT. CDR3 in amino acids: CASSSGSAWEQFF.

The rearrangement links TRBV27 to TRBJ2-1; TCRdb outputs TRBD2, but without DNA this stays unchecked. CDR3 length equals 16 residues. Per the germline V gene, CDR1 is MNHEY and CDR2 is SMNVEV (reference sequence). CDR3 protein: CASTGGGESEGNEQFF.

This chain connects TRBV7-9 to TRBJ2-1. From germline, CDR1 is SEHNR and CDR2 FQNEAQ (reference sequence). The CDR3 contains 12 residues. CDR3 protein: CASSPDKNEQFF.

This clonotype is called medium-sized based on its frequency. The chain uses TRBV10-2 and TRBJ2-1; absent DNA, TCRdb's TRBD1 call cannot be checked. From germline, CDR1 is WSHSY and CDR2 SAAADI. The CDR3 loop spans 14 amino acids. This chain's CDR3 is CASSEEGRADEQFF.

V gene TRBV12-3 or TRBV12-4 combines with J gene TRBJ2-2; TCRdb picks TRBD1, but there is no DNA to check that call. The CDR3 loop spans 13 amino acids. This CDR3 reads CASRKTGAGELFF.